This TCR beta chain was profiled in a study of cytomegalovirus exposure and HLA in healthy donors. Study-level background: Unique TCRs numbering around 80 million, obtained from HLA-typed donors, made up an early data release. Study observations and caveats: The listing of 150 to 200 TCR beta chains classed them as cytomegalovirus-associated.

The germline V gene encodes CDR1 SGDLS and CDR2 YYNGEE. V shed 2 bases, J shed 2 bases, and the junction held 3 bases outside the gene matches. This CDR3 region has 15 residues. This clone was detected a few times. Its antigen is unknown. Other DNA sequences within the sample encode an identical CDR3. PCR primers comprised 60 Vbeta and 13 Jbeta primers. Sequencing was performed with immunoSEQ multiplex PCR; in TCRdb, only in-frame clones are kept and a portion is missing. The repertoire includes more than 70,000 clones, around three quarters of them detected once, and more than 5% sits in the top ten. The study sampled nominally healthy donors, though unrecorded immune exposures were likely.

This TCR came from a young man in good health and CMV-seropositive. The sequenced sample was PBMCs. The chain carries TRBV9 and TRBJ2-2; 7 bases match TRBD2. CDR3 sequence reads: CASSVGTINTGELFF. The CDR3 coding sequence is TGTGCCAGCAGCGTGGGGACTATAAACACCGGGGAGCTGTTTTTT. Full variable domain (rest looked up from reference TRBV9 and TRBJ2-2): DSGVTQTPKHLITATGQRVTLRCSPRSGDLSVYWYQQSLDQGLQFLIQYYNGEERAKGNILERFSAQQFPDLHSELNLSSLELGDSALYFCASSVGTINTGELFFGEGSRLTVL.